This T cell receptor (beta chain) was captured in a study of identifying expanded T cells in peripheral blood. Regarding the study as a whole: Roughly two-week clone count variance significantly increased as total template count grew. Differentially abundant clones: about 1.1 between replicates, approximately 15 at approximately 13 days, 19 to 20 at four.

No infections or other immune events were documented during collection. Details on this clone: Its antigen remains unknown.

Sequencing was performed with immunoSEQ multiplex PCR; in TCRdb, only in-frame clones are kept and a portion is missing. The table lists about 100,000 clones, about 91% of them singletons. This CDR3 has 14 amino acids. Deletions cut 0 bases from V and 4 bases from J, with 8 bases between. Looked up from germline, CDR1 is SGHDT and CDR2 is YYEEEE. V and J are TRBV5-6 and TRBJ1-5; D is unresolved. The sequence was collected from a person aged 18 to 75 in good health. Sequencing was carried out using blood. CDR3 residues: CASSLVGLNQPQHF. The CDR3 DNA sequence: TGTGCCAGCAGCTTGGTTGGGCTAAATCAGCCCCAGCATTTT.